The next 27 T cell receptor beta chains were all read from a single sample in a study of cytomegalovirus exposure and HLA in healthy donors (dated by TCRdb to the late 2010s). The library was generated by the immunoSEQ multiplex PCR assay. The multiplex PCR relied on a mix of 60 forward primers for TCR Vbeta segments and 13 reverse primers for TCR Jbeta segments. TCRdb's version of the immuneACCESS table is confined to in-frame rearrangements and falls short of the full clone set. An unresolved V gene accounts for under half of the shortfall where checked; the remainder is of unknown origin. Across this sample there are 120,000 or so clones, with 80% seen only once. The ten largest clones capture 1% of the sample. Sequenced: PBMCs. These receptors originate from a man aged 35-49 years in good health and CMV-seronegative.

The chain links TRBV7-9 to TRBJ1-5, with D hard to call. This CDR3 region has 15 residues. Looked up from germline, CDR1 is SEHNR and CDR2 is FQNEAQ (reference sequence). Trimming stripped 5 bases from V and 6 bases from J, with 17 bases between. The CDR3 nucleotides are TGTGCCAGCAGCCCTCAGACGGGGTTTGGTCAGCCCCAGCATTTT. Amino acids: CASSPQTGFGQPQHF.

This clone was counted a few times. J is TRBJ2-4 and V is TRBV5-6; D gene uncertain. Per the germline V gene, CDR1 is SGHDT and CDR2 is YYEEEE. This CDR3 is 14 amino acids long. V was shortened by 2 bases and J by 0 bases, with 6 bases between the two germline ends. CDR3 sequence: CASSFLLAKNIQYF. In DNA, the CDR3 is TGTGCCAGCAGCTTTCTCCTAGCCAAAAACATTCAGTACTTC.

The chain joins TRBV6-1 to TRBJ1-2, with TRBD1 matching over 7 bases. Trimming took 5 bases from V and 4 from J; bases not matched to a gene: 7. The CDR3 sequence is 14 residues long. Looked up from germline, CDR1 is MNHNS and CDR2 is SASEGT. CDR3 amino acids: CASSLLTGSYGYTF. The CDR3 bases are TGTGCCAGCAGTCTCTTGACAGGGAGCTATGGCTACACCTTC.

The chain has TRBV19 and TRBJ1-1, with 7 bases fitting TRBD1. V lost 2 bases to trimming and J lost 0 bases; unmatched junction nucleotides: 15. The CDR3 loop spans 19 amino acids. Germline V gene lookup returns CDR1 LNHDA and CDR2 SQIVND (reference sequence). CDR3 residues: CASSIPQAYRGLMNTEAFF. The CDR3, as DNA: TGTGCCAGTAGTATACCCCAAGCCTACAGGGGCCTAATGAACACTGAAGCTTTCTTT.

The chain recombines TRBV28 with TRBJ2-1; TRBD1 matches at 8 bases. The CDR3 is made up of 15 amino acids. V shed 7 bases, J shed 5 bases, and the junction held 10 bases outside the gene matches. Germline CDR1 and CDR2: MDHEN and SYDVKM. CDR3 nucleotides: TGTGCCAGCACTCAGGGGGCAGGGGTTAACAATGAGCAGTTCTTC. It encodes CASTQGAGVNNEQFF.

The rearrangement joins TRBV7-2 to TRBJ1-5; 10 bases line up with TRBD1. This CDR3 spans 18 amino acids. Germline loops: CDR1 SGHTA, CDR2 FQGNSA. The J segment lost 3 bases and the V segment lost 3 bases, leaving 11 bases of the junction unmatched. The CDR3 loop reads CASSFGWGGTGDNQPQHF. CDR3 DNA sequence: TGTGCCAGCAGCTTCGGATGGGGCGGGACAGGGGACAATCAGCCCCAGCATTTT.

J is TRBJ1-1 and V is TRBV5-4, with D maybe TRBD1 (5 bases). CDR3 length: 14 amino acids. Germline-derived CDR1 and CDR2 are SGHNT and YYREEE (reference sequence). The V end lost 4 bases, the J end lost 1 base, and 11 bases lay between the germline ends. The CDR3 DNA sequence: TGTGCCAGCAGCCTCGGACACAGGAACACTGAAGCTTTCTTT. It specifies CASSLGHRNTEAFF.

V gene TRBV5-6 combines with J gene TRBJ2-7; unclear D gene. Germline-derived CDR1 and CDR2 are SGHDT and YYEEEE. The CDR3 contains 12 residues. V was trimmed by 4 bases and J by 0 bases, leaving 5 bases between them. CDR3 DNA: TGTGCCAGCAGCCTAAACTCCTACGAGCAGTACTTC. Translating it yields CASSLNSYEQYF.

This clone appeared a few times. The gene calls are TRBV5-5 and TRBJ2-1; 9 bases line up with TRBD1. Trimming cost V 4 bases and J 8 bases; bases outside gene matches: 7. From germline, CDR1 is SGHKS and CDR2 YYEKEE (reference sequence). The length of the CDR3 is 14 residues. CDR3 DNA: TGTGCCAGCAGCGGGGGACAGGGCGGCGATGAGCAGTTCTTC. It encodes CASSGGQGGDEQFF.

Only a few counts were recorded for this clone. The rearrangement links TRBV7-2 to TRBJ2-7, with 14 nucleotides matching TRBD2. The CDR3 sequence is 15 residues long. The V and J ends lost 5 bases and 5 bases, in that order; junction bases with no gene match: 5. CDR1 is SGHTA, CDR2 FQGNSA, per germline. CDR3 residues: CASSPLGLAGDEQYF. CDR3 coding DNA: TGTGCCAGCAGCCCACTGGGACTAGCGGGAGACGAGCAGTACTTC. The full variable domain, its missing parts supplied by reference TRBV7-2 and TRBJ2-7, is GAGVSQSPSNKVTEKGKDVELRCDPISGHTALYWYRQSLGQGLEFLIYFQGNSAPDKSGLPSDRFSAERTGGSVSTLTIQRTQQEDSAVYLCASSPLGLAGDEQYFGPGTRLTVT.

The V gene is TRBV5-8, the J gene TRBJ2-5; TRBD1 matches 7 bases. Trimming cost V 0 bases and J 4 bases; bases outside gene matches: 9. This CDR3 has 16 amino acids. Germline loops: CDR1 SGHTS, CDR2 YDEGEE. In DNA, the CDR3 is TGTGCCAGCAGCTTGGCCGTCGACAGGGTACTAGAGACCCAGTACTTC. It encodes CASSLAVDRVLETQYF.

The rearrangement joins TRBV6-1 to TRBJ2-1, with D possibly TRBD2 on 5 matching bases. In germline, CDR1 is MNHNS, CDR2 SASEGT. The germline V and J ends were trimmed by 4 bases and 0 bases, with 10 bases remaining between them. This CDR3 comprises 15 residues. CDR3 in amino acids: CASSAGGHSYNEQFF. The CDR3 region has the DNA TGTGCCAGCAGTGCGGGCGGGCACTCCTACAATGAGCAGTTCTTC.

The chain links TRBV9 to TRBJ2-5; D gene unclear. Germline V gene sequence: CDR1 SGDLS, CDR2 YYNGEE. This CDR3 comprises 18 residues. V was clipped by 1 base and J by 1 base, with 20 bases between them. DNA for the CDR3: TGTGCCAGCAGCGTATCTCCGTCTTCGTTGGGCCGCCAAGAGACCCAGTACTTC. It specifies CASSVSPSSLGRQETQYF.

The CDR3 sequence is CASSVGAVYQETQYF. CDR3 nucleotide sequence: TGTGCCAGCAGCGTAGGTGCAGTGTACCAAGAGACCCAGTACTTC. The chain has TRBV9 and TRBJ2-5, with unresolved D. The CDR3 length is 15 residues. V gave up 0 bases and J gave up 0 bases, with 9 bases separating them. CDR1 and CDR2 (germline): SGDLS, YYNGEE.

The V gene is TRBV27, the J gene TRBJ2-3; 16 bases align to TRBD2. Per germline, CDR1 MNHEY and CDR2 SMNVEV (reference sequence). V lost 0 bases and J lost 4; bases outside the gene matches: 7. The CDR3 covers 19 residues. DNA of the CDR3: TGTGCCAGCAGTTTATCTGTCCCGGGACTAGCGGGAGGGCCAGATACGCAGTATTTT. This codes for CASSLSVPGLAGGPDTQYF.

The rearrangement uses TRBV21-1 and TRBJ2-7; the D segment call TRBD1 is taken from the table without a DNA check. TRBV21-1 is a known pseudogene. The CDR3 is made up of 15 amino acids. CDR3 nucleotides: TGTGCCAGCAGCACCCCCGGACAGGGGGGATACGAGCAGTACTTC. As protein: CASSTPGQGGYEQYF.

This clone has just one count. The genes are TRBV6-1 and TRBJ2-1; possible D gene TRBD1, 8 bases. The V gene's germline CDR1 is MNHNS and CDR2 SASEGT. V lost 7 bases and J lost 8, with 21 bases in between. This CDR3 is 15 amino acids long. The CDR3 DNA reads TGTGCCAGCAAAAAAGCCCAACAGGGGGGGCATGAGCAGTTCTTC. This gives the protein CASKKAQQGGHEQFF.

This clone was observed a single time. The DNA for the CDR3 is TGCGCCAGCAGCTTGAGTATGGGCGGGGGGGAAACAGATACGCAGTATTTT. Residues: CASSLSMGGGETDTQYF. The V gene is TRBV5-1, the J gene TRBJ2-3; TRBD2 matches at 9 bases. CDR1 and CDR2 from the germline V gene are SGHRS and YFSETQ. V was clipped by 1 base and J by 3 bases; unmatched bases: 9. This CDR3 contains 17 residues.

V and J are TRBV7-8 and TRBJ1-5; D uncertain. Germline V gene sequence: CDR1 SGHVS, CDR2 FQNEAQ. Between the trimmed V and J ends, which lost 1 base and 6 bases, there was a span of 7 bases. This CDR3 region has 13 residues. The CDR3 sequence is CASSLDTTQPQHF. The CDR3 bases are TGTGCCAGCAGCTTAGATACTACTCAGCCCCAGCATTTT. Using reference TRBV7-8 and TRBJ1-5 for the parts outside the CDR3, the full variable domain is GAGVSQSPRYKVAKRGQDVALRCDPISGHVSLFWYQQALGQGPEFLTYFQNEAQLDKSGLPSDRFFAERPEGSVSTLKIQRTQQEDSAVYLCASSLDTTQPQHFGDGTRLSIL.

This chain joins TRBV11-2 and TRBJ2-3; TRBD1 agrees at 8 bases. The V segment lost 5 bases and the J segment 7 bases; nucleotides outside the gene matches: 8. This CDR3 spans 14 amino acids. Germline V lookup: CDR1 SGHAT, CDR2 FQNNGV. DNA for the CDR3: TGTGCCAGCAGCCTCCGGACAGGGATCAATACGCAGTATTTT. Translated: CASSLRTGINTQYF.

This rearrangement joins TRBV7-2 to TRBJ1-6, with D tentatively TRBD1 (6 bases). CDR3 length: 16 residues. Germline-derived CDR1 and CDR2 are SGHTA and FQGNSA. V lost 5 bases to trimming and J lost 7 bases, with 18 bases between them. This CDR3 reads CASSPRGQGFNSPLHF. The CDR3 DNA reads TGTGCCAGCAGCCCTCGAGGGCAGGGGTTCAATTCACCCCTCCACTTT.

J is TRBJ2-7 and V is TRBV20-1; 7 bases line up with TRBD1. The J segment lost 4 bases and the V segment lost 5 bases, leaving 2 bases of the junction unmatched. Germline CDR1 DFQATT, CDR2 SNEGSKA (reference sequence). This CDR3 has 11 amino acids. The CDR3 sequence: CSALGQYEQYF. Here the CDR3 DNA reads TGCAGTGCTTTGGGACAGTACGAGCAGTACTTC.

The chain has TRBV25-1 and TRBJ2-2; TRBD1 aligns across 10 bases. Germline V CDR1 and CDR2: MGHDK, SYGVNS. The V gene end was trimmed by 5 bases and the J gene end by 5 bases; junction bases not matched to a gene: 5. The CDR3 has 15 amino acids. DNA for the CDR3: TGTGCCAGCAGTAGACAGGGGGCTTGGACCGGGGAGCTGTTTTTT. Amino acids: CASSRQGAWTGELFF. Supplemented by reference TRBV25-1 and TRBJ2-2, the full variable domain reads EADIYQTPRYLVIGTGKKITLECSQTMGHDKMYWYQQDPGMELHLIHYSYGVNSTEKGDLSSESTVSRIRTEHFPLTLESARPSHTSQYLCASSRQGAWTGELFFGEGSRLTVL.

This clone was counted only a few times. The CDR3 DNA reads TGCGCCAGCAGCAAACAGGGGAACACTGAAGCTTTCTTT. Its protein product is CASSKQGNTEAFF. This rearrangement joins TRBV10-1 to TRBJ1-1; tentatively, D is TRBD1 (6 bases). CDR1 and CDR2 (germline): WNHNN, SYGVQD (reference sequence). The CDR3 has 13 residues. V was cut by 6 bases and J by 1 base, with 9 bases left in between.

This sequence joins TRBV9 and TRBJ2-7; 8 bases match TRBD2. Germline V gene data show CDR1 as SGDLS and CDR2 as YYNGEE. The V gene end was trimmed by 4 bases and the J gene end by 3 bases; junction bases not matched to a gene: 6. This CDR3 is built from 14 residues. CDR3 DNA sequence: TGTGCCAGCAGCTCCCACGGGGGGGACTACGAGCAGTACTTC. It translates to CASSSHGGDYEQYF.

The gene calls are TRBV7-3 and TRBJ2-2, with 9 bases fitting TRBD2. Germline V gene sequence: CDR1 SGHTA, CDR2 FQGTGA. The CDR3 consists of 14 residues. V lost 8 bases to trimming and J lost 5 bases; unmatched junction nucleotides: 6. The CDR3 region is CASGGLAGTGELFF. CDR3 DNA sequence: TGTGCCAGCGGGGGCCTAGCGGGAACCGGGGAGCTGTTTTTT.

This clone was counted between two and nine times. The V gene is TRBV11-1, the J gene TRBJ2-7; a weak D match, TRBD1 (6 bases). V gave up 0 bases and J gave up 4 bases, with 10 bases separating them. Looked up from germline, CDR1 is SGHAT and CDR2 is FQDESV (reference sequence). This CDR3 has 14 amino acids. CDR3 sequence (DNA): TGTGCCAGCAGCTTAGCTTCACAGGGTTACGAGCAGTACTTC. This gives the protein CASSLASQGYEQYF.